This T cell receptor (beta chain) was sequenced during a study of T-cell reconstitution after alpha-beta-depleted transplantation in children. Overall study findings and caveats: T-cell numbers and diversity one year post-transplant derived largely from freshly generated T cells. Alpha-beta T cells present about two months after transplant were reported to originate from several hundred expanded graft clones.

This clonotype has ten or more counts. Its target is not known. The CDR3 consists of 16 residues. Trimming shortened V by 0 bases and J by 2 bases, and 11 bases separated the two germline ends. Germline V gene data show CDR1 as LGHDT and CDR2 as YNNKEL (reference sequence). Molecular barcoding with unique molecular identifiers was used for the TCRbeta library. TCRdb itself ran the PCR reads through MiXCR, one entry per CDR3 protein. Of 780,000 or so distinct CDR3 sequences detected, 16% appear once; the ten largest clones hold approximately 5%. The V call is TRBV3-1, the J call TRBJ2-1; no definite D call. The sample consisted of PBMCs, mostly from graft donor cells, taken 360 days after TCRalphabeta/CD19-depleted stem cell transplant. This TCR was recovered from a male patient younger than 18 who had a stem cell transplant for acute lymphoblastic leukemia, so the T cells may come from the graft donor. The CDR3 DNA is TGTGCCAGCAGCCAAGACGGAGACTTCGCCTACAATGAGCAGTTCTTC. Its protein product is CASSQDGDFAYNEQFF.